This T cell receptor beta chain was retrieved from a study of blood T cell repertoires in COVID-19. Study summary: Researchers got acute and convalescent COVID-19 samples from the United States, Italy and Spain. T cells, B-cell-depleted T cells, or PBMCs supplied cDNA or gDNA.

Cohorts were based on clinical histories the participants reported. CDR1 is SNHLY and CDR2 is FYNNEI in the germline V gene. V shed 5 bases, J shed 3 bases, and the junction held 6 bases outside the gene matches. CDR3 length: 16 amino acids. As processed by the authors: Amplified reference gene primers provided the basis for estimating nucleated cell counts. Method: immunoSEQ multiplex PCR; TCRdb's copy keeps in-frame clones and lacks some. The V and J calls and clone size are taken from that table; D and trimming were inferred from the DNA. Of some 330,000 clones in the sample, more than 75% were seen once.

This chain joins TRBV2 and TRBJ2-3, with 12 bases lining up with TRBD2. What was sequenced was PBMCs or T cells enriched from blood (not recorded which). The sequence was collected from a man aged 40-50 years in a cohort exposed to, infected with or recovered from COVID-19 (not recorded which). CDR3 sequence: CASSPRLAGVTDTQYF. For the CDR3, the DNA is TGTGCCAGCAGTCCACGACTAGCGGGAGTAACAGATACGCAGTATTTT.